This T cell receptor beta chain stems from a study of CD8 T cells in ankylosing spondylitis. Study observations and caveats: There was reportedly significant enrichment of clones that were disease-linked in matched ankylosing spondylitis synovial fluid.

The ends lost 7 bases at V and 3 bases at J; junction bases unmatched: 11. Germline loops: CDR1 SQVTM, CDR2 ANQGSEA. The CDR3 loop spans 16 amino acids. This clonotype appeared many times. Its antigen is as yet unknown. MiXCR was run by TCRdb on the 5' RACE reads, yielding one entry per CDR3 protein. Altogether 200,000 to 250,000 distinct CDR3 sequences are present, approximately 10% being singletons, with the ten largest covering approximately 2.5%. Sequencing used blood, either unsorted or a sorted T cell fraction (not recorded which). The chain uses TRBV29-1 and TRBJ2-1, with 11 bases lining up with TRBD1. This clonotype was obtained from a male donor with ankylosing spondylitis or in good health (not recorded which). CDR3 region: CSASGRDRGFYNEQFF. The CDR3 region has the DNA TGCAGCGCCTCCGGCCGGGACAGGGGGTTCTACAATGAGCAGTTCTTC.